Presented here are 29 T cell receptor beta chains from one specimen sequenced in a study of control samples from healthy donors and cancer patients. Clones were read by immunoSEQ multiplex PCR, and TCRdb kept only the in-frame ones, dropping some. The sample has fewer than 20,000 clones, around 80% seen once; the top ten hold less than 30%. The sequenced sample consisted of PBMCs. The receptors here all came from a woman between 65 and 79 years old with lung cancer.

J is TRBJ2-5 and V is TRBV5-6, with 10 bases that match TRBD2. Germline assignment: CDR1 SGHDT and CDR2 YYEEEE. The CDR3 runs 16 residues. V lost 3 bases to trimming and J lost 3 bases; unmatched junction nucleotides: 8. This CDR3 reads CASSWAIGLAEETQYF. In DNA, the CDR3 is TGTGCCAGCAGCTGGGCAATCGGACTAGCGGAAGAGACCCAGTACTTC.

V gene TRBV2 combines with J gene TRBJ1-5; 7 positions agree with TRBD1. With 4 bases clipped from V and 4 bases from J, the junction kept 7 bases outside the gene matches. The CDR3 spans 15 residues. The germline CDR1 and CDR2 sequences are SNHLY and FYNNEI. The CDR3 loop is CASSGEGARNQPQHF. The CDR3 coding sequence is TGTGCCAGCAGTGGGGAGGGGGCGAGGAATCAGCCCCAGCATTTT.

The chain has TRBV7-2 and TRBJ1-6; 7 bases are shared with TRBD1. Germline CDR1 and CDR2: SGHTA and FQGNSA. The length of the CDR3 is 14 residues. V shed 5 bases, J shed 7 bases, and the junction held 5 bases outside the gene matches. The CDR3 sequence is CASSAGGGNSPLHF. CDR3 in DNA: TGTGCCAGCAGCGCAGGGGGTGGGAATTCACCCCTCCACTTT.

The chain recombines TRBV5-6 with TRBJ2-5; D gene unclear. This CDR3 is 14 amino acids long. The germline CDR1 and CDR2 sequences are SGHDT and YYEEEE. Trimming took 2 bases from V and 4 from J, leaving 12 bases between them. DNA of the CDR3: TGTGCCAGCAGCTTTGAAGAAATCCGAGAGACCCAGTACTTC. It translates to CASSFEEIRETQYF.

The chain combines TRBV7-2 with TRBJ2-3, with D hard to call. This CDR3 region has 13 residues. Germline V CDR1 and CDR2: SGHTA, FQGNSA. V was clipped by 5 bases and J by 1 base, with 7 bases between them. The CDR3 protein is CASSPYGTDTQYF. The DNA of the CDR3 is TGTGCCAGCAGCCCGTACGGCACAGATACGCAGTATTTT. The full variable domain, in which reference TRBV7-2 and TRBJ2-3 provide the parts outside the CDR3, is GAGVSQSPSNKVTEKGKDVELRCDPISGHTALYWYRQSLGQGLEFLIYFQGNSAPDKSGLPSDRFSAERTGGSVSTLTIQRTQQEDSAVYLCASSPYGTDTQYFGPGTRLTVL.

The genes are TRBV9 and TRBJ2-1; 10 bases map to TRBD1. Germline loops: CDR1 SGDLS, CDR2 YYNGEE. J was trimmed by 3 bases and V by 4 bases; bases with no gene match: 4. The CDR3 extends over 15 amino acids. In DNA form, the CDR3 reads TGTGCCAGCAGCCAAGGACAGGGGGTCTACAATGAGCAGTTCTTC. Translation gives CASSQGQGVYNEQFF. Full variable domain (outside the CDR3, taken from reference TRBV9 and TRBJ2-1): DSGVTQTPKHLITATGQRVTLRCSPRSGDLSVYWYQQSLDQGLQFLIQYYNGEERAKGNILERFSAQQFPDLHSELNLSSLELGDSALYFCASSQGQGVYNEQFFGPGTRLTVL.

The V gene is TRBV2, the J gene TRBJ2-3; no clear D gene. Per germline, CDR1 SNHLY and CDR2 FYNNEI. CDR3 size: 12 residues. V was cut by 3 bases and J by 5 bases, with 6 bases left in between. CDR3 DNA sequence: TGTGCCAGCAGTGAGTCGGTAGATACGCAGTATTTT. Protein: CASSESVDTQYF.

The chain uses TRBV9 and TRBJ2-3, with 9 nucleotides matching TRBD2. In germline, CDR1 is SGDLS, CDR2 YYNGEE. V trimming: 1 base; J trimming: 4 bases; junction bases outside the gene matches: 4. The CDR3 sequence is 15 residues long. The CDR3: CASSVSGRRADTQYF. The CDR3 DNA reads TGTGCCAGCAGCGTAAGCGGGAGGAGAGCAGATACGCAGTATTTT.

The V and J genes are TRBV15 and TRBJ1-1, with D tentatively TRBD1 (5 bases). Germline V gene data show CDR1 as LNHNV and CDR2 as YYDKDF (reference sequence). The CDR3 has 19 amino acids. The ends were cut back, 1 base at V and 1 base at J, with 22 bases in the middle. This CDR3 reads CATSRASGITGAWNTEAFF. The CDR3 nucleotides are TGTGCCACCAGCAGAGCATCCGGGATAACAGGAGCATGGAACACTGAAGCTTTCTTT.

This clone appeared a few times. The chain recombines TRBV7-9 with TRBJ1-6; no reliable D call. CDR1 and CDR2 from the germline V gene are SEHNR and FQNEAQ (reference sequence). The CDR3 runs 15 residues. The V gene lost 0 bases and the J gene lost 0 bases, with 3 bases spanning the gap. In DNA, the CDR3 is TGTGCCAGCAGCTTAGCCAGCTCCTATAATTCACCCCTCCACTTT. This gives the protein CASSLASSYNSPLHF. Complete variable domain (other parts from reference TRBV7-9 and TRBJ1-6): DTGVSQNPRHKITKRGQNVTFRCDPISEHNRLYWYRQTLGQGPEFLTYFQNEAQLEKSRLLSDRFSAERPKGSFSTLEIQRTEQGDSAMYLCASSLASSYNSPLHFGNGTRLTVT.

The rearrangement joins TRBV27 to TRBJ1-5, with 10 bases lining up with TRBD1. The germline V gene has CDR1 MNHEY and CDR2 SMNVEV (reference sequence). J gave up 0 bases and V 4 bases, and 6 bases lay outside the gene matches. CDR3 length: 17 amino acids. The CDR3 DNA is TGTGCCAGCAGTTCAGGGACAGGGGTCCTTAGCAATCAGCCCCAGCATTTT. Its translation: CASSSGTGVLSNQPQHF.

V is TRBV28 and J is TRBJ2-7; the D gene is possibly TRBD1 (5 bases). Germline CDR1 reads MDHEN; CDR2 reads SYDVKM. The CDR3 sequence is 14 residues long. The V and J ends lost 2 bases and 3 bases respectively, with 11 bases between them. The CDR3 nucleotides read TGTGCCAGCAGTTTAACAGGTCCAAACTACGAGCAGTACTTC. Its translation is CASSLTGPNYEQYF.

This sequence joins TRBV2 and TRBJ1-5; D uncertain. V lost 4 bases and J lost 2, with 12 bases in between. This CDR3 contains 15 residues. CDR1 SNHLY and CDR2 FYNNEI come from the germline V gene. The CDR3 coding sequence is TGTGCCAGCAGTGCCCCGAGGCTTGGCAATCAGCCCCAGCATTTT. Residues: CASSAPRLGNQPQHF. The whole variable domain, remainder taken from reference TRBV2 and TRBJ1-5, is EPEVTQTPSHQVTQMGQEVILRCVPISNHLYFYWYRQILGQKVEFLVSFYNNEISEKSEIFDDQFSVERPDGSNFTLKIRSTKLEDSAMYFCASSAPRLGNQPQHFGDGTRLSIL.

The rearrangement links TRBV7-7 to TRBJ2-7; D unclear. The CDR3 contains 13 residues. Trimming pared 0 bases from V and 4 bases from J, leaving 7 bases between. CDR1 is SSHAT, CDR2 FNYEAQ, per germline (reference sequence). CDR3 protein: CASSLAPEYEQYF. DNA of the CDR3: TGTGCCAGCAGCTTAGCACCGGAATACGAGCAGTACTTC.

The rearrangement uses TRBV14 and TRBJ2-5; 9 bases are shared with TRBD2. CDR1 and CDR2 (germline): SGHDN, FVKESK. The CDR3 runs to 14 residues. The junction had 7 bases not matched to a gene; V was cut back by 6 bases and J by 5 bases. The CDR3 reads CASSHLAGAETQYF. CDR3 DNA sequence: TGTGCCAGCAGTCACTTAGCGGGAGCTGAGACCCAGTACTTC.

The chain couples TRBV7-6 to TRBJ2-7; 12 bases line up with TRBD2. The CDR3 is 16 amino acids. J was trimmed by 7 bases and V by 1 base; bases with no gene match: 8. Germline V CDR1 and CDR2: SGHVS, FNYEAQ. CDR3 residues: CASSLDVASGRGEQYF. CDR3 nucleotide sequence: TGTGCCAGCAGCTTAGACGTGGCTAGCGGGAGGGGTGAGCAGTACTTC. The whole variable domain, filled in from reference TRBV7-6 and TRBJ2-7, reads GAGVSQSPRYKVTKRGQDVALRCDPISGHVSLYWYRQALGQGPEFLTYFNYEAQQDKSGLPNDRFSAERPEGSISTLTIQRTEQRDSAMYRCASSLDVASGRGEQYFGPGTRLTVT.

The rearrangement links TRBV5-6 to TRBJ2-7, with unresolved D. Germline CDR1 is SGHDT and CDR2 is YYEEEE. CDR3 length: 13 residues. V lost 2 bases, J lost 0 bases, and 6 bases lay in between. CDR3 sequence (DNA): TGTGCCAGCAGCTTATGGAGCTCCTACGAGCAGTACTTC. It specifies CASSLWSSYEQYF.

The rearrangement uses TRBV3-1 (or the pseudogene TRBV3-2) and TRBJ1-1, with TRBD1 as a possible D gene (6 bases). There are 12 residues in the CDR3. Germline loops: CDR1 LGHDT, CDR2 YNNKEL (reference sequence). Trimming left V 5 bases short and J 7 bases short, with 11 bases between. CDR3: CASSFGTSEAFF. The CDR3 DNA is TGTGCCAGCAGCTTCGGGACAAGTGAAGCTTTCTTT.

J is TRBJ2-3 and V is TRBV30, with 7 bases matching TRBD2. Germline CDR1 reads GTSNPN; CDR2 reads SVGIG (reference sequence). This CDR3 is 12 amino acids long. The ends lost 8 bases at V and 3 bases at J; junction bases unmatched: 5. CDR3 in DNA: TGTGCCCGAGCGGGGATGACAGATACGCAGTATTTT. It translates to CARAGMTDTQYF.

V is TRBV6-5 and J is TRBJ2-1; 7 bases match TRBD1. There are 14 residues in the CDR3. CDR1 and CDR2 (germline): MNHEY, SVGAGI. V lost 6 bases and J lost 3; bases outside the gene matches: 5. CDR3 in amino acids: CASRPGQIYNEQFF. The CDR3 coding sequence is TGTGCCAGCAGACCGGGACAGATCTACAATGAGCAGTTCTTC.

A few counts support this clone. The rearrangement links TRBV10-3 to TRBJ2-2, with a possible D match to TRBD1 (5 bases). V was cut by 7 bases and J by 1 base, with 7 bases left in between. Germline V gene data show CDR1 as ENHRY and CDR2 as SYGVKD. There are 13 residues in the CDR3. The CDR3 coding sequence is TGTGCCATCAAGACAGAGAACACCGGGGAGCTGTTTTTT. Protein product: CAIKTENTGELFF.

This clone was recorded once. This chain uses TRBV30 with TRBJ2-3; weak D call: TRBD2 (6 bases). The V gene lost 0 bases and the J gene lost 6 bases, with 16 bases spanning the gap. Per germline, CDR1 GTSNPN and CDR2 SVGIG (reference sequence). The CDR3 sequence is 15 residues long. The CDR3 sequence is CAWSVRVAEGDTQYF. The CDR3 DNA is TGTGCCTGGAGTGTACGGGTAGCGGAGGGGGATACGCAGTATTTT.

This sequence joins TRBV6-5 and TRBJ2-7; 7 bases fit TRBD1. Germline V gene data show CDR1 as MNHEY and CDR2 as SVGAGI. The length of the CDR3 is 13 residues. The V gene end was trimmed by 7 bases and the J gene end by 2 bases; junction bases not matched to a gene: 5. In DNA form, the CDR3 reads TGTGCCAGCACCCCGGGACAGCCCTACGAGCAGTACTTC. This encodes CASTPGQPYEQYF.

J is TRBJ2-7 and V is TRBV27; the match to TRBD2 covers 7 bases. V trimming: 8 bases; J trimming: 0 bases; junction bases outside the gene matches: 7. The CDR3 contains 14 residues. CDR1 and CDR2 from the germline V gene are MNHEY and SMNVEV (reference sequence). The CDR3 protein is CASRRGGSSYEQYF. In nucleotides, the CDR3 is TGTGCCAGCCGAAGGGGAGGGAGCTCCTACGAGCAGTACTTC.

The chain's CDR3 is CASSPGGNQPQHF. Written as DNA, the CDR3 is TGTGCCAGCTCACCAGGGGGCAATCAGCCCCAGCATTTT. V and J are TRBV18 and TRBJ1-5; D is ambiguous. The CDR3 runs to 13 residues. The V gene's germline CDR1 is KGHSH and CDR2 LQKENI. V was pared by 2 bases and J by 2 bases, with 4 bases between. The variable domain in full, completed from reference TRBV18 and TRBJ1-5, reads NAGVMQNPRHLVRRRGQEARLRCSPMKGHSHVYWYRQLPEEGLKFMVYLQKENIIDESGMPKERFSAEFPKEGPSILRIQQVVRGDSAAYFCASSPGGNQPQHFGDGTRLSIL.

The chain joins TRBV5-6 to TRBJ2-5; tentatively, D is TRBD1 (6 bases). Deletions cut 3 bases from V and 2 bases from J, with 14 bases between. The CDR3 loop spans 15 amino acids. Germline CDR1 and CDR2: SGHDT and YYEEEE. Here the CDR3 reads CASSWGQGKQETQYF. CDR3 bases: TGTGCCAGCAGCTGGGGGCAGGGGAAGCAAGAGACCCAGTACTTC.

The chain is built from TRBV7-2 and TRBJ2-7; 7 bases agree with TRBD1. Germline V CDR1 and CDR2: SGHTA, FQGNSA. V dropped 5 bases and J dropped 4; count of bases not matched to a gene: 5. This CDR3 has 13 amino acids. Here the CDR3 DNA reads TGTGCCAGCAGCCAGGGACAGCATTACGAGCAGTACTTC. Its translation: CASSQGQHYEQYF.

The chain carries TRBV6-6 and TRBJ2-5, with TRBD2 identical over 8 bases. Germline-derived CDR1 and CDR2 are MNHNY and SVGAGI (reference sequence). The CDR3 runs to 16 residues. V gave up 2 bases and J gave up 4 bases; unmatched junction bases: 9. The CDR3, as DNA: TGTGCCAGCAGTTACCCTGGAGGGCGGGAGGCAGAGACCCAGTACTTC. This encodes CASSYPGGREAETQYF.

This chain links TRBV6-6 with TRBJ1-2, with unresolved D. The ends were cut back, 4 bases at V and 0 bases at J, with 9 bases in the middle. Germline V CDR1 and CDR2: MNHNY, SVGAGI (reference sequence). The CDR3 covers 14 residues. The CDR3 loop reads CASSSPTPNYGYTF. The CDR3 nucleotides are TGTGCCAGCAGTTCGCCGACACCTAACTATGGCTACACCTTC.